This T cell receptor beta chain emerged from a study of shared clonotypes between healthy human individuals. Clones were sequenced by immunoSEQ multiplex PCR, and TCRdb holds only the in-frame ones, with some missing. The repertoire holds around 2.1 million clones, with under 95% as singletons. Germline V gene sequence: CDR1 LGHNA, CDR2 YSLEER. This CDR3 is built from 14 residues. Trimming shortened V by 0 bases and J by 4 bases, and 7 bases separated the two germline ends. CD8 cells classed as naive were CD45RO-negative and positively selected for CCR7, excluding terminally differentiated effector memory CD45RA+ cells.

The J gene is TRBJ2-1, the V gene TRBV4-3; possibly TRBD2 for D (5 bases). This TCR derives from a man aged 18 to 30 in good health. Some clones in this sample may be carry-over from other donors' samples. Specimen: naive CD8+ T cells from PBMCs. CDR3 DNA: TGCGCCAGCAGCCAAGAAACGGGATACAATGAGCAGTTCTTC. Its protein product is CASSQETGYNEQFF.